The 2 T cell receptor beta chains below were found in one sample sequenced in a study of T-cell memory formation after mild COVID-19. MiXCR was run by TCRdb on the 5' RACE reads, yielding one entry per CDR3 protein. The repertoire holds 150,000 to 200,000 distinct CDR3 sequences, with under 20% as singletons. The sequenced material came from PBMCs or a T cell subset sorted from them (not recorded which). These receptors originate from an adult woman who had mild COVID-19 (a few samples of this study predate the infection). Cell type and time point are not known.

This clonotype showed up just a few times. The V and J genes are TRBV28 and TRBJ2-7, with 10 bases matching TRBD2. This CDR3 has 13 amino acids. Trimming cost V 8 bases and J 3 bases; bases outside gene matches: 4. Germline CDR1 reads MDHEN; CDR2 reads SYDVKM. CDR3 sequence reads: CASGTSVSYEQYF. CDR3 DNA: TGTGCCAGCGGGACTAGCGTCAGCTACGAGCAGTACTTC.

V and J are TRBV15 and TRBJ2-7; D unresolved. The CDR3 consists of 14 residues. Germline V gene sequence: CDR1 LNHNV, CDR2 YYDKDF (reference sequence). V gave up 5 bases and J gave up 5 bases, with 16 bases separating them. CDR3 coding DNA: TGTGCCACCAGCCCGCATTTGGGATCCAACGAGCAGTACTTC. This sequence encodes CATSPHLGSNEQYF.